This T cell receptor (beta chain) comes out of a study of blood T cell repertoires in COVID-19. Only one count was recorded for this clone. The table came from immunoSEQ multiplex PCR; TCRdb's copy has only in-frame clones and leaves some out. The sample has fewer than 400,000 clones; more than 90% are singletons. Germline V gene lookup returns CDR1 LGHNA and CDR2 YNFKEQ. Trimming removed 4 bases from V and 5 bases from J; junction bases left unmatched: 7. This CDR3 region has 15 residues. The clonotype was recovered from a woman aged 25 to 39 who had been exposed to COVID-19. The chain is built from TRBV4-2 and TRBJ1-2; 10 bases are a match to TRBD1. Sequencing used PBMCs or T cells enriched from blood (not recorded which). As DNA, the CDR3 is TGTGCCAGCAGCCGAGCCGGGACAGGGGAATATGGCTACACCTTC. Translating it yields CASSRAGTGEYGYTF.